This entry concerns a single TCR beta chain. This sample was included in a study of blood T cell repertoires in COVID-19. V shed 4 bases and J 7 bases; nucleotides not matched to a gene: 5. The CDR3 has 14 residues. The germline CDR1 and CDR2 sequences are MNHEY and SVGEGT. TCRdb keeps only in-frame clones here, not all; method: immunoSEQ multiplex PCR. This sample has about 20,000 clones; 60% to 85% occur once, and the top ten carry more than 50%. Input material: peripheral blood. The receptor's source is a man older than 75 with acute or convalescent COVID-19. The rearrangement links TRBV6-2 or TRBV6-3 to TRBJ1-4, with 8 bases fitting TRBD1. The DNA of the CDR3 is TGTGCCAGCAGTTCAGGGGGCGCGGGTGAAAAACTGTTTTTT. Encoded protein: CASSSGGAGEKLFF.